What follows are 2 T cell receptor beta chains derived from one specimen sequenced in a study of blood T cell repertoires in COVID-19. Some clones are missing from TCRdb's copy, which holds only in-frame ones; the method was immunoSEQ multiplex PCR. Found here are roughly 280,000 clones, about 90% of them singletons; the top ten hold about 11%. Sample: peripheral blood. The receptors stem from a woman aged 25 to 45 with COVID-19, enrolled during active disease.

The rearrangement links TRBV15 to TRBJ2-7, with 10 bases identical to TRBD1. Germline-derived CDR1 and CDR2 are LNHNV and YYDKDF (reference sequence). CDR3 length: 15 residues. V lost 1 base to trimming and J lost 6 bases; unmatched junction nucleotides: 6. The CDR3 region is CATSRAGTGAGEQYF. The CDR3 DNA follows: TGTGCCACCAGCAGAGCCGGGACAGGGGCAGGCGAGCAGTACTTC.

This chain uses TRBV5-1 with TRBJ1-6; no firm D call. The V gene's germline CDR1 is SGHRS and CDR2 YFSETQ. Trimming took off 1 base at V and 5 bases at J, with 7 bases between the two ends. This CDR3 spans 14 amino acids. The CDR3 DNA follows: TGCGCCAGCAGCTTGAATCCTGATAATTCACCCCTCCACTTT. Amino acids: CASSLNPDNSPLHF.